The source of this T cell receptor beta chain is a study of T-cell reconstitution after alpha-beta-depleted transplantation in children. V lost 7 bases and J 3 bases, leaving 12 bases between the germline ends. Germline-derived CDR1 and CDR2 are SGHRS and YFSETQ. This CDR3 has 13 residues. This clonotype has a count of ten or more. It was with unique molecular identifiers that the TCRbeta library was prepared. TCRdb reprocessed the PCR reads via MiXCR and lists one record per CDR3 protein. The sample shows over 550,000 distinct CDR3 sequences, about 11% of them seen only once. Sequenced material: PBMCs from the stem cell graft donor, taken from the stem cell graft. This clonotype originated in a human donor who donated a stem cell graft to a child with acute myeloid leukemia. This chain links TRBV5-1 with TRBJ2-3, with a possible D match to TRBD2 (5 bases). CDR3 amino acids: CASHRRDTDTQYF. The DNA for the CDR3 is TGCGCCAGCCACCGTCGGGATACAGATACGCAGTATTTT. Combining the CDR3 with reference TRBV5-1 and TRBJ2-3 gives the whole variable domain KAGVTQTPRYLIKTRGQQVTLSCSPISGHRSVSWYQQTPGQGLQFLFEYFSETQRNKGNFPGRFSGRQFSNSRSEMNVSTLELGDSALYLCASHRRDTDTQYFGPGTRLTVL.